This passage covers 24 T cell receptor beta chains from one sample sequenced in a study of blood T cell repertoires in COVID-19. Sequencing used immunoSEQ multiplex PCR; TCRdb keeps in-frame clones, though not all of them. This table holds approximately 89,000 clones, 80% found once. Sequences were obtained from peripheral blood. The source of these receptors is a woman older than 75 with acute or convalescent COVID-19.

This clone occurred a few times. The chain combines TRBV9 with TRBJ2-3; 14 bases agree with TRBD2. V gave up 4 bases and J gave up 7 bases; unmatched junction bases: 8. Germline CDR1 SGDLS, CDR2 YYNGEE. The CDR3 is made up of 16 amino acids. DNA for the CDR3: TGTGCCAGCAGCCCCCGACTAGCGGGAGGGCCTTATACGCAGTATTTT. Its translation: CASSPRLAGGPYTQYF.

This clone was picked up a small number of times. The chain has TRBV5-1 and TRBJ1-4; 8 nucleotides align to TRBD1. Germline V CDR1 and CDR2: SGHRS, YFSETQ. V was pared by 2 bases and J by 6 bases, with 6 bases of the junction left unmatched. The CDR3 runs to 15 residues. The CDR3 nucleotides are TGCGCCAGCAGCTTTCAGGGGGCTCGGGATGAAAAACTGTTTTTT. Its translation: CASSFQGARDEKLFF.

V is TRBV2 and J is TRBJ2-2, with 8 bases identical to TRBD2. The trim removed 8 bases at V and 7 bases at J, leaving 9 bases unmatched. This CDR3 has 14 amino acids. Germline lookup yields CDR1 SNHLY and CDR2 FYNNEI. The CDR3 DNA is TGTGCCAGCTCCTTCCGGGGGGGCGGCGGGGAGCTGTTTTTT. Residues: CASSFRGGGGELFF.

The gene calls are TRBV2 and TRBJ2-2, with D perhaps TRBD2 (6 bases). The ends were cut back, 1 base at V and 6 bases at J, with 15 bases in the middle. This CDR3 has 16 amino acids. Germline V CDR1 and CDR2: SNHLY, FYNNEI. This CDR3 is CASSEGRLGVSGELFF. CDR3 nucleotide sequence: TGTGCCAGCAGTGAAGGAAGACTAGGGGTCTCCGGGGAGCTGTTTTTT. Full variable domain (rest looked up from reference TRBV2 and TRBJ2-2): EPEVTQTPSHQVTQMGQEVILRCVPISNHLYFYWYRQILGQKVEFLVSFYNNEISEKSEIFDDQFSVERPDGSNFTLKIRSTKLEDSAMYFCASSEGRLGVSGELFFGEGSRLTVL.

The genes are TRBV19 and TRBJ1-5, with D hard to call. CDR3 length: 13 amino acids. Looked up from germline, CDR1 is LNHDA and CDR2 is SQIVND (reference sequence). V was cut by 6 bases and J by 2 bases, with 8 bases left in between. The CDR3 region is CASSSRGNQPQHF. CDR3 nucleotides: TGTGCCAGTAGCTCCCGAGGCAATCAGCCCCAGCATTTT. The full variable domain, with the rest looked up from reference TRBV19 and TRBJ1-5, is DGGITQSPKYLFRKEGQNVTLSCEQNLNHDAMYWYRQDPGQGLRLIYYSQIVNDFQKGDIAEGYSVSREKKESFPLTVTSAQKNPTAFYLCASSSRGNQPQHFGDGTRLSIL.

The V call is TRBV7-9, the J call TRBJ2-1; 8 nucleotides agree with TRBD2. In germline, CDR1 is SEHNR, CDR2 FQNEAQ (reference sequence). This CDR3 is built from 15 residues. J gave up 2 bases and V 4 bases, and 4 bases lay outside the gene matches. The CDR3 here is CASSYRGGPYNEQFF. The CDR3 nucleotides read TGTGCCAGCAGCTATCGCGGGGGGCCCTACAATGAGCAGTTCTTC.

The chain carries TRBV30 and TRBJ1-3; D perhaps matches TRBD1 (6 bases). Per the germline V gene, CDR1 is GTSNPN and CDR2 is SVGIG (reference sequence). V was pared by 3 bases and J by 4 bases, with 10 bases between. The CDR3 loop spans 13 amino acids. CDR3 DNA sequence: TGTGCCTGGAGCAGGGGAACGGGAAACACCATATATTTT. Translation gives CAWSRGTGNTIYF.

CDR3 DNA: TGTGCCAGCAGCTTAACCGGGGTCGGTACTGAAGCTTTCTTT. Translation gives CASSLTGVGTEAFF. V is TRBV7-3 and J is TRBJ1-1; no firm D call. Germline lookup yields CDR1 SGHTA and CDR2 FQGTGA. V lost 0 bases and J lost 5, with 10 bases in between. CDR3 size: 14 residues.

The rearrangement joins TRBV18 to TRBJ2-5; 11 positions agree with TRBD2. The germline gives CDR1 KGHSH, CDR2 LQKENI. The CDR3 runs to 15 residues. The V and J ends lost 5 bases and 1 base, in that order; junction bases with no gene match: 3. In DNA, the CDR3 is TGTGCCAGCTCATCTAGCGGGGGGCGCCAAGAGACCCAGTACTTC. Encoded protein: CASSSSGGRQETQYF.

The V gene is TRBV5-1, the J gene TRBJ1-4; D is uncertain. V lost 6 bases and J 4 bases, leaving 10 bases between the germline ends. The germline gives CDR1 SGHRS, CDR2 YFSETQ. The CDR3 length is 13 residues. The CDR3 sequence: CASTREINEKLFF. DNA of the CDR3: TGCGCCAGCACCCGGGAGATTAATGAAAAACTGTTTTTT.

This clone appeared once. The V gene is TRBV11-2, the J gene TRBJ1-4; no definite D call. The length of the CDR3 is 13 residues. Per germline, CDR1 SGHAT and CDR2 FQNNGV. Between the trimmed V and J ends, which lost 5 bases and 5 bases, there was a span of 9 bases. The CDR3 DNA sequence: TGTGCCAGCAGCCCGACAAGAAATGAAAAACTGTTTTTT. This codes for CASSPTRNEKLFF.

This chain links TRBV6-6 with TRBJ1-5; D might be TRBD1 (6 bases). V lost 5 bases, J lost 3 bases, and 11 bases lay in between. Germline-derived CDR1 and CDR2 are MNHNY and SVGAGI (reference sequence). The CDR3 is 14 amino acids. The CDR3: CASSDGQHNQPQHF. CDR3 nucleotides: TGTGCCAGCAGTGATGGACAGCACAATCAGCCCCAGCATTTT.

J is TRBJ2-6 and V is TRBV3-1 (or the pseudogene TRBV3-2); no definite D call. V lost 3 bases to trimming and J lost 0 bases, with 9 bases between them. CDR1 is LGHDT and CDR2 is YNNKEL in the germline V gene (reference sequence). This CDR3 has 16 residues. CDR3 amino acids: CASSQAHSSGANVLTF. The CDR3, as DNA: TGTGCCAGCAGCCAGGCACACAGCTCTGGGGCCAACGTCCTGACTTTC.

The rearrangement uses TRBV7-9 and TRBJ1-1; possible D gene TRBD1, 5 bases. Trimming shortened V by 1 base and J by 8 bases, and 11 bases separated the two germline ends. The CDR3 loop spans 13 amino acids. In germline, CDR1 is SEHNR, CDR2 FQNEAQ (reference sequence). In nucleotides, the CDR3 is TGTGCCAGCAGCTTAGTGGGAGGGGCGGAAGCTTTCTTT. Translating gives CASSLVGGAEAFF.

V and J are TRBV5-1 and TRBJ1-1; the D is unclear. The V end was cut by 0 bases, the J end by 3 bases, with 9 bases between. Germline loops: CDR1 SGHRS, CDR2 YFSETQ. The CDR3 consists of 14 residues. In DNA form, the CDR3 reads TGCGCCAGCAGCTTGGGGTCGGGGTACACTGAAGCTTTCTTT. Protein sequence: CASSLGSGYTEAFF.

The genes are TRBV18 and TRBJ2-7; possibly TRBD1 for D (5 bases). The V gene lost 1 base and the J gene lost 7 bases, with 11 bases spanning the gap. The CDR3 consists of 13 residues. Germline-derived CDR1 and CDR2 are KGHSH and LQKENI. CDR3 nucleotide sequence: TGTGCCAGCTCACCACGGACAACCCTTGAGCAGTACTTC. As protein: CASSPRTTLEQYF.

The chain is built from TRBV5-4 and TRBJ2-5, with 8 bases matching TRBD2. J gave up 5 bases and V 7 bases, and 16 bases lay outside the gene matches. The CDR3 sequence is 16 residues long. Germline V gene data show CDR1 as SGHNT and CDR2 as YYREEE (reference sequence). The CDR3 loop reads CASVLRVAGLVETQYF. The CDR3 DNA is TGTGCCAGCGTACTCCGGGTAGCGGGACTCGTGGAGACCCAGTACTTC.

The chain joins TRBV5-4 to TRBJ1-1, with a tentative D call TRBD1 (5 bases). The CDR3 has 14 amino acids. Between the trimmed V and J ends, which lost 0 bases and 2 bases, there was a span of 8 bases. Germline values: CDR1 SGHNT, CDR2 YYREEE (reference sequence). The CDR3 region is CASSLDRSNTEAFF. DNA of the CDR3: TGTGCCAGCAGCTTGGACAGGAGTAACACTGAAGCTTTCTTT.

The sample holds a few counts of this clone. The gene calls are TRBV7-9 and TRBJ2-3, with TRBD1 identical over 12 bases. The V gene end was trimmed by 2 bases and the J gene end by 5 bases; junction bases not matched to a gene: 11. Germline V CDR1 and CDR2: SEHNR, FQNEAQ (reference sequence). The CDR3 length is 18 residues. The CDR3 loop is CASSLSRSGTGGGDTQYF. The CDR3 DNA reads as TGTGCCAGCAGCTTAAGCCGCTCGGGGACAGGGGGCGGAGATACGCAGTATTTT.

The chain has TRBV7-9 and TRBJ2-3, with a weak D call TRBD2 (5 bases). CDR3 length: 18 amino acids. Germline CDR1 SEHNR, CDR2 FQNEAQ (reference sequence). The V end was cut by 5 bases, the J end by 3 bases, with 24 bases between. The CDR3: CASSPFQPAGGLTDTQYF. The CDR3 bases are TGTGCCAGCAGCCCCTTCCAGCCGGCAGGCGGACTGACAGATACGCAGTATTTT.

The V and J genes are TRBV6-5 and TRBJ1-4; tentatively, D is TRBD1 (6 bases). CDR3 size: 14 residues. The V end lost 6 bases, the J end lost 6 bases, and 14 bases lay between the germline ends. Germline V gives CDR1 MNHEY, CDR2 SVGAGI. This CDR3 is CASSQGRGYEKLFF. The CDR3 nucleotides read TGTGCCAGCAGCCAGGGGAGGGGATATGAAAAACTGTTTTTT.

J is TRBJ1-2 and V is TRBV6-5; maybe TRBD1 (6 bases). V was trimmed by 8 bases and J by 8 bases, leaving 24 bases between them. Germline assignment: CDR1 MNHEY and CDR2 SVGAGI. This CDR3 is built from 15 residues. The CDR3 DNA is TGTGCCAGCGACTCCGGGACAACCTATATAAACGGCTACACCTTC. As protein: CASDSGTTYINGYTF.

The chain joins TRBV18 to TRBJ2-1, with D possibly matching TRBD2 (6 bases). CDR1 KGHSH and CDR2 LQKENI come from the germline V gene. The CDR3 has 16 residues. V lost 4 bases to trimming and J lost 0 bases, with 13 bases between them. The CDR3 bases are TGTGCCAGCTCACAATTGGCGGGGAACTCCTACAATGAGCAGTTCTTC. Translation gives CASSQLAGNSYNEQFF.

The V gene is TRBV7-6, the J gene TRBJ2-7, with 8 bases lining up with TRBD2. The CDR3 loop spans 17 amino acids. V shed 1 base, J shed 2 bases, and the junction held 10 bases outside the gene matches. Germline V gives CDR1 SGHVS, CDR2 FNYEAQ. CDR3 DNA sequence: TGTGCCAGCAGCTTAGATTTAGGACTAGCTGGGGCCTACGAGCAGTACTTC. Amino acid sequence: CASSLDLGLAGAYEQYF. The entire variable domain, with the rest obtained from reference TRBV7-6 and TRBJ2-7, is as follows: GAGVSQSPRYKVTKRGQDVALRCDPISGHVSLYWYRQALGQGPEFLTYFNYEAQQDKSGLPNDRFSAERPEGSISTLTIQRTEQRDSAMYRCASSLDLGLAGAYEQYFGPGTRLTVT.